This T cell receptor beta chain was captured in a study of Ad26.COV2.S vaccination and SARS-CoV-2 variants. From germline, CDR1 is MNHEY and CDR2 SMNVEV (reference sequence). V was clipped by 3 bases and J by 3 bases; unmatched bases: 0. The CDR3 extends over 13 amino acids. Treatment meaning: some 20 received Ad26.COV2.S at low or high dose, single or two shots; about five received placebo; per-sample allocation not given. Specimens were obtained on day 63 following the first vaccine or placebo injection. Vaccination employed an Ad26 vector expressing the Wuhan-strain SARS-CoV-2 spike. Sequenced by immunoSEQ multiplex PCR; TCRdb stores in-frame clones only, minus some. The sample has 300,000 to 500,000 clones, 80% to 90% seen once; the top ten hold 3.5%.

The TCR sequence derives from a person aged 18-65 years who received the Ad26.COV2.S COVID-19 vaccine or a placebo. The sequencing used peripheral blood, collected in a trial of Ad26.COV2.S vaccine versus placebo. This rearrangement joins TRBV27 to TRBJ1-1; 8 positions match TRBD1. CDR3 nucleotides: TGTGCCAGCAGTTTGACAGGGGACACTGAAGCTTTCTTT. Amino acid sequence: CASSLTGDTEAFF.